The 32 T cell receptor beta chains below were found in one sample sequenced in a study of blood T cells in healthy people across ages. Together with a sample-barcoded 5' primer, a J-beta primer mix was included in a second PCR lasting about 7 to 11 cycles. TCRdb passed the 5' RACE reads through MiXCR, listing each CDR3 protein once. The sample includes 800,000 or so distinct CDR3 sequences, 25% of them seen just once. This sample was shared with a second study, whose subject was T cells of mothers and their children.

The sample comprised blood. The origin of the receptors is a boy between 10 and 17 years old in good health.

The chain has TRBV10-3 and TRBJ2-7; no clear D gene. Trimming removed 3 bases at V and 4 bases at J, with 10 bases between. CDR1 is ENHRY and CDR2 is SYGVKD in the germline V gene. The CDR3 length is 13 residues. The CDR3, as DNA: TGTGCCATCAGTGAACCGCTTTGGTACGAGCAGTACTTC. Protein sequence: CAISEPLWYEQYF.

V is TRBV10-3 and J is TRBJ2-7; D gene uncertain. The closer fit of TRBJ2-1 to the DNA end suggests the J call may be wrong. Germline V gene lookup returns CDR1 ENHRY and CDR2 SYGVKD. The CDR3 contains 15 residues. CDR3 sequence reads: CAISESVQLYNEQFF. The DNA for the CDR3 is TGTGCCATCAGTGAGTCGGTACAGCTATACAATGAGCAGTTCTTC.

This chain uses TRBV5-5 with TRBJ1-2, with 9 bases identical to TRBD1. CDR1 and CDR2 from the germline V gene are SGHKS and YYEKEE (reference sequence). J lost 4 bases, V lost 2 bases, and 6 bases had no gene match. This CDR3 is 15 amino acids long. In DNA form, the CDR3 reads TGTGCCAGCAGCTTAGGGACAGGGAGCGGCTATGGCTACACCTTC. It codes for CASSLGTGSGYGYTF.

The genes are TRBV7-9 and TRBJ2-7; 9 bases are a match to TRBD1. The V and J ends lost 5 bases and 2 bases, in that order; junction bases with no gene match: 16. The CDR3 is made up of 18 amino acids. Germline V gene sequence: CDR1 SEHNR, CDR2 FQNEAQ (reference sequence). Here the CDR3 DNA reads TGTGCCAGCAGCCCCAGCGGACAGGGGTCCCCATGGACCTACGAGCAGTACTTC. This sequence encodes CASSPSGQGSPWTYEQYF.

This clonotype was found a few times. The chain joins TRBV9 to TRBJ1-5, with D unclear. CDR3 length: 13 residues. Germline V gives CDR1 SGDLS, CDR2 YYNGEE. V dropped 5 bases and J dropped 3 bases, with 9 bases sitting between them. The CDR3 sequence is CASSSHLNQPQHF. CDR3 nucleotide sequence: TGTGCCAGCAGTTCACACCTCAATCAGCCCCAGCATTTT.

This clonotype came up a few times. V gene TRBV2 combines with J gene TRBJ2-2; D gene unclear. Germline loops: CDR1 SNHLY, CDR2 FYNNEI. The ends were cut back, 6 bases at V and 0 bases at J, with 5 bases in the middle. The length of the CDR3 is 13 residues. CDR3 amino acids: CASRVTNTGELFF. The CDR3 coding sequence is TGTGCCAGCAGGGTAACGAACACCGGGGAGCTGTTTTTT.

J is TRBJ2-1 and V is TRBV6-2 or TRBV6-3, with 7 bases lining up with TRBD1. Per the germline V gene, CDR1 is MNHEY and CDR2 is SVGEGT. V lost 5 bases to trimming and J lost 0 bases; unmatched junction nucleotides: 4. CDR3 length: 15 amino acids. The CDR3 protein is CASSENRGSYNEQFF. The CDR3 nucleotides read TGTGCCAGCAGTGAGAACAGGGGCTCCTACAATGAGCAGTTCTTC.

The sample holds a few counts of this clonotype. The chain is built from TRBV29-1 and TRBJ1-2; no clear D gene. The CDR3 has 14 residues. Germline values: CDR1 SQVTM, CDR2 ANQGSEA. V lost 6 bases and J 3 bases, leaving 17 bases between the germline ends. This CDR3 reads CSVVATHPDYGYTF. In DNA form, the CDR3 reads TGCAGCGTCGTCGCGACCCATCCGGACTATGGCTACACCTTC.

This clonotype occurred once. This chain uses TRBV7-2 with TRBJ1-4; perhaps TRBD1 as D (5 bases). CDR3 length: 16 amino acids. The germline CDR1 and CDR2 sequences are SGHTA and FQGNSA. Trimming shortened V by 5 bases and J by 3 bases, and 16 bases separated the two germline ends. CDR3 protein: CASSLQQDPANEKLFF. In DNA form, the CDR3 reads TGTGCCAGCAGCCTTCAACAGGACCCGGCTAATGAAAAACTGTTTTTT.

This clonotype has only one observation. The chain has TRBV5-4 and TRBJ2-7; 7 nucleotides align to TRBD1. Germline CDR1 and CDR2: SGHNT and YYREEE (reference sequence). The V gene end was trimmed by 2 bases and the J gene end by 3 bases; junction bases not matched to a gene: 11. The CDR3 runs 16 residues. The CDR3, as DNA: TGTGCCAGCAGCTTAGGTGGGATGGGACAGATCTACGAGCAGTACTTC. Protein sequence: CASSLGGMGQIYEQYF.

This chain uses TRBV29-1 with TRBJ1-2; D gene uncertain. The CDR3 covers 14 residues. V lost 1 base and J lost 1, with 10 bases in between. Germline assignment: CDR1 SQVTM and CDR2 ANQGSEA. The CDR3 DNA sequence: TGCAGCGTTGAAGGGTTAAAGGGTAACTATGGCTACACCTTC. This codes for CSVEGLKGNYGYTF. The full variable domain, rest sourced from reference TRBV29-1 and TRBJ1-2, is SAVISQKPSRDICQRGTSLTIQCQVDSQVTMMFWYRQQPGQSLTLIATANQGSEATYESGFVIDKFPISRPNLTFSTLTVSNMSPEDSSIYLCSVEGLKGNYGYTFGSGTRLTVV.

This clonotype turned up a few times. The rearrangement joins TRBV12-3 or TRBV12-4 to TRBJ2-1; TRBD1 might be the D (5 bases). The CDR3 contains 15 residues. The V end was cut by 5 bases, the J end by 4 bases, with 15 bases between. The CDR3 loop is CASSPTDKNYNEQFF. DNA for the CDR3: TGTGCCAGCAGTCCTACGGACAAAAATTACAATGAGCAGTTCTTC.

The rearrangement uses TRBV30 and TRBJ2-2; D possibly matches TRBD1 or TRBD2 (5 bases each). The length of the CDR3 is 13 residues. The germline V gene has CDR1 GTSNPN and CDR2 SVGIG (reference sequence). Trimming stripped 1 base from V and 6 bases from J, with 9 bases between. The CDR3 loop is CAWSESGPGELFF. The CDR3 nucleotides read TGTGCCTGGAGTGAGTCGGGACCCGGGGAGCTGTTTTTT.

The chain joins TRBV2 to TRBJ1-2; tentative D call: TRBD1 (5 bases). The CDR3 spans 12 residues. V was shortened by 4 bases and J by 7 bases, with 10 bases between the two germline ends. Per germline, CDR1 SNHLY and CDR2 FYNNEI. The CDR3 nucleotides are TGTGCCAGCAGTGTAGGGGATAGTGGCTACACCTTC. Translated: CASSVGDSGYTF.

This chain connects TRBV7-8 to TRBJ2-1; the D gene is possibly TRBD1 (6 bases). The closer fit of TRBJ2-7 to the DNA end suggests the J call may be wrong. In germline, CDR1 is SGHVS, CDR2 FQNEAQ. This CDR3 is built from 14 residues. The chain's CDR3 is CASSFWDKAYEQYF. The CDR3 DNA is TGTGCCAGCAGCTTCTGGGACAAGGCCTACGAGCAGTACTTC.

This clonotype was observed a handful of times. The gene calls are TRBV2 and TRBJ2-7; D is perhaps TRBD1 (5 bases). V lost 0 bases, J lost 3 bases, and 12 bases lay in between. Germline V gene sequence: CDR1 SNHLY, CDR2 FYNNEI. The CDR3 length is 15 residues. This CDR3 is CASSEALTGNYEQYF. As DNA, the CDR3 is TGTGCCAGCAGTGAAGCGCTTACAGGCAACTACGAGCAGTACTTC.

The gene calls are TRBV7-9 and TRBJ1-4, with a tentative D call TRBD1 (5 bases). Deletions cut 3 bases from V and 0 bases from J, with 11 bases between. Germline V CDR1 and CDR2: SEHNR, FQNEAQ (reference sequence). The CDR3 sequence is 16 residues long. CDR3 nucleotides: TGTGCCAGCAGCTTCGGGACGAGCGCAACTAATGAAAAACTGTTTTTT. Its protein product is CASSFGTSATNEKLFF.

This clonotype was seen a handful of times. The V and J genes are TRBV6-6 and TRBJ1-3; 8 nucleotides match TRBD1. Germline loops: CDR1 MNHNY, CDR2 SVGAGI (reference sequence). V shed 5 bases, J shed 2 bases, and the junction held 5 bases outside the gene matches. This CDR3 contains 15 residues. CDR3 residues: CASSTGQGTGNTIYF. CDR3 coding DNA: TGTGCCAGCAGTACCGGACAGGGAACTGGAAACACCATATATTTT.

This sequence joins TRBV28 and TRBJ2-5; 7 bases match TRBD1. The last part of the DNA fits TRBJ2-7 better; the J call may be wrong. The length of the CDR3 is 15 residues. In germline, CDR1 is MDHEN, CDR2 SYDVKM. CDR3 loop: CASSLLGGQVYEQYF. The CDR3, as DNA: TGTGCCAGCAGTTTATTAGGGGGCCAGGTTTACGAGCAGTACTTC.

This clonotype was seen more than once but under ten times. V gene TRBV20-1 combines with J gene TRBJ1-1; no firm D call. The CDR3 loop spans 14 amino acids. Trimming took 2 bases from V and 1 from J, leaving 11 bases between them. From germline, CDR1 is DFQATT and CDR2 SNEGSKA (reference sequence). Here the CDR3 reads CSARRQRGNTEAFF. The CDR3, as DNA: TGCAGTGCTAGACGGCAGAGAGGGAACACTGAAGCTTTCTTT.

Regarding this clonotype: At one end, the junction sequence differs from germline, possibly due to a read error. The chain combines TRBV4-3 with TRBJ1-1; the D is unclear. CDR1 is LGHNA, CDR2 YSLEER, per germline. The CDR3 sequence is 13 residues long. Written as DNA, the CDR3 is TGCGCCAGCAGTCAAGATCTCAAAACTGAAGCTTTCTTT. Residues: CASSQDLKTEAFF.

This clonotype occurred a few times. The rearrangement joins TRBV7-2 to TRBJ2-1; a possible D gene is TRBD2 (6 bases). V was cut by 2 bases and J by 2 bases, with 10 bases left in between. Germline CDR1 SGHTA, CDR2 FQGNSA. CDR3 length equals 15 residues. The CDR3 loop is CASSLMRDPYNEQFF. The CDR3 DNA follows: TGTGCCAGCAGCTTAATGCGGGATCCCTACAATGAGCAGTTCTTC.

The rearrangement links TRBV12-3 or TRBV12-4 to TRBJ1-6, with D maybe TRBD1 (6 bases). Trimming removed 5 bases at V and 13 bases at J, with 12 bases between. The CDR3 has 12 residues. CDR3 DNA sequence: TGTGCCAGCAGTCCAGGGGTAAGGCCCCTCCACTTT. This codes for CASSPGVRPLHF.

The rearrangement links TRBV28 to TRBJ1-6; the D gene is possibly TRBD1 (6 bases). This CDR3 contains 13 residues. Trimming took off 6 bases at V and 13 bases at J, with 16 bases between the two ends. Germline lookup yields CDR1 MDHEN and CDR2 SYDVKM. CDR3 coding DNA: TGTGCCAGCAGCTCCGAATTCGGGGGCCCCCTCCACTTT. As protein: CASSSEFGGPLHF.

The chain is built from TRBV25-1 and TRBJ2-3; 7 bases line up with TRBD2. The length of the CDR3 is 14 residues. With 8 bases clipped from V and 5 bases from J, the junction kept 10 bases outside the gene matches. The germline gives CDR1 MGHDK, CDR2 SYGVNS. CDR3 sequence: CASRLAGVLDTQYF. In DNA, the CDR3 is TGTGCCAGCCGCCTGGCGGGAGTGTTAGATACGCAGTATTTT.

In its sample, this clonotype was seen once. The J gene is TRBJ2-5, the V gene TRBV4-3, with 7 bases that match TRBD2. The CDR3 consists of 16 residues. With 0 bases clipped from V and 7 bases from J, the junction kept 11 bases outside the gene matches. In germline, CDR1 is LGHNA, CDR2 YSLEER. The DNA of the CDR3 is TGCGCCAGCAGCCAAGATTCTGGGGGGGGTTTTGGGACCCAGTACTTC. This sequence encodes CASSQDSGGGFGTQYF.

The rearrangement links TRBV27 to TRBJ1-2; no definite D call. This CDR3 region has 12 residues. Trimming left V 7 bases short and J 5 bases short, with 11 bases between. The germline V gene has CDR1 MNHEY and CDR2 SMNVEV (reference sequence). The CDR3 region is CASKGQDYGYTF. CDR3 in DNA: TGTGCCAGCAAAGGGCAAGATTATGGCTACACCTTC.

This clonotype was seen more than once but under ten times. J is TRBJ2-7 and V is TRBV27; 8 nucleotides agree with TRBD1. Trimming at V came to 6 bases and at J to 2 bases, leaving 9 bases not matched to a gene. The CDR3 extends over 15 amino acids. The germline V gene encodes CDR1 MNHEY and CDR2 SMNVEV (reference sequence). The CDR3 region has the DNA TGTGCCAGCAGCCAAAGACAGGGGACCACCTACGAGCAGTACTTC. Protein product: CASSQRQGTTYEQYF.

The V gene is TRBV6-5, the J gene TRBJ1-1; D remains unclear. The CDR3 spans 15 residues. Trimming removed 0 bases from V and 3 bases from J, with 11 bases in between. Germline CDR1 is MNHEY and CDR2 is SVGAGI. CDR3 nucleotide sequence: TGTGCCAGCAGTTACTCTTGGGCTAGGGACACTGAAGCTTTCTTT. This translates into CASSYSWARDTEAFF.

Remarks on this clonotype: A junction boundary mismatches the germline segment, possibly from a read error. The genes are TRBV4-1 and TRBJ1-1; possible D gene TRBD1, 5 bases. The germline V gene encodes CDR1 MGHRA and CDR2 YSYEKL. The CDR3 is 16 amino acids. CDR3 bases: TGCGCCAGCAACCAAGTCGGTACGGGTAAACGGGGGGTAACTTTCTTT. As protein: CASNQVGTGKRGVTFF.

This CDR3 reads CASSGTSAYEQYF. CDR3 nucleotides: TGTGCCAGCAGTGGGACTAGCGCCTACGAGCAGTACTTC. The genes are TRBV12-3 or TRBV12-4 and TRBJ2-7; TRBD2 matches at 10 bases. Trimming took 5 bases from V and 2 from J; bases not matched to a gene: 0. This CDR3 is built from 13 residues.

This clonotype has a handful of counts. The chain employs TRBV3-1 and TRBJ2-5; no clear D gene. The CDR3 runs to 13 residues. Germline V gene data show CDR1 as LGHDT and CDR2 as YNNKEL (reference sequence). V shed 1 base and J shed 3 bases, with 6 bases lying between them. The CDR3 DNA reads TGTGCCAGCAGCCAAGTGTCGAAAGAGACCCAGTACTTC. Its protein is CASSQVSKETQYF.